A selection of T cell receptor beta chains follows, all from one sample in a study of cytomegalovirus exposure and HLA in healthy donors. TCRdb keeps only in-frame clones here, not all; method: immunoSEQ multiplex PCR. The sample carries fewer than 90,000 clones, more than 70% recorded once. The sequenced material came from PBMCs. Receptor source: a young woman in good health and CMV-seropositive. Each CDR3 is given with its conserved first and last residue. The D gene is left open where the match is weak. Rows give clone size only sometimes, using once, few, many, or a class for an expanded clone.

size: NA; length: 14; D: TRBD2; V: TRBV27; J: TRBJ2-1; DNA: TGTGCCAGCAGTTCGCGGGGGGTTAAAAATGAGCAGTTCTTC; CDR3: CASSSRGVKNEQFF
size: NA; length: 17; D: NA; V: TRBV4-1; J: TRBJ1-2; DNA: TGCGCCAGCAGCCAAGACGGTCTCGCAGCGGGCAACTATGGCTACACCTTC; CDR3: CASSQDGLAAGNYGYTF
size: NA; length: 15; D: TRBD1; V: TRBV2; J: TRBJ2-1; DNA: TGTGCCAGCAGTCCCGGGACAGGGGGCTTAAATGAGCAGTTCTTC; CDR3: CASSPGTGGLNEQFF
size: NA; length: 15; D: NA; V: TRBV7-2; J: TRBJ2-7; DNA: TGTGCCAGCAGCTTAGCCTGGGGGACATTCTACGAGCAGTACTTC; CDR3: CASSLAWGTFYEQYF
size: NA; length: 13; D: NA; V: TRBV4-3; J: TRBJ1-5; DNA: TGCGCCAGCAGCCAAGATCGGGAGGAGCCCCAGCATTTT; CDR3: CASSQDREEPQHF
size: NA; length: 12; D: NA; V: TRBV7-9; J: TRBJ1-2; DNA: TGTGCCAGCAGCTCAGGACTTTATGGCTACACCTTC; CDR3: CASSSGLYGYTF
size: NA; length: 14; D: NA; V: TRBV18; J: TRBJ1-1; DNA: TGTGCCAGCTCACTCAACAGGGTGAACACTGAAGCTTTCTTT; CDR3: CASSLNRVNTEAFF
size: NA; length: 16; D: TRBD1; V: TRBV5-5; J: TRBJ1-1; DNA: TGTGCCAGCAGCTTGATGACAGGGGGCGTAGGTACTGAAGCTTTCTTT; CDR3: CASSLMTGGVGTEAFF
size: once; length: 13; D: NA; V: TRBV5-4; J: TRBJ1-1; DNA: TGTGCCAGCAGTCCCAATCGGGGCACTGAAGCTTTCTTT; CDR3: CASSPNRGTEAFF
size: NA; length: 15; D: NA; V: TRBV5-8; J: TRBJ1-5; DNA: TGTGCCAGCAGCTTGGTCAGGGAGGGCAATCAGCCCCAGCATTTT; CDR3: CASSLVREGNQPQHF
size: NA; length: 13; D: NA; V: TRBV10-3; J: TRBJ2-2; DNA: TGTGCCATCATAGGGGGGGACACCGGGGAGCTGTTTTTT; CDR3: CAIIGGDTGELFF
size: NA; length: 14; D: NA; V: TRBV23-1; J: TRBJ2-7; DNA: TGCGCCAGCAGTCAATCGGGGAGCTCCTACGAGCAGTACTTC; CDR3: CASSQSGSSYEQYF
size: few; length: 15; D: TRBD1; V: TRBV5-1; J: TRBJ2-3; DNA: TGCGCCAGCAGCTTGGGGGACAGGGGGCTGGATACGCAGTATTTT; CDR3: CASSLGDRGLDTQYF
size: NA; length: 13; D: NA; V: TRBV5-6; J: TRBJ1-4; DNA: TGTGCCACCCAGGGCGGGAGAAACGAAAAACTGTTTTTT; CDR3: CATQGGRNEKLFF
size: NA; length: 15; D: NA; V: TRBV6-5; J: TRBJ2-1; DNA: TGTGCCAGCAGAGGGGGATACGGCTCCTACAATGAGCAGTTCTTC; CDR3: CASRGGYGSYNEQFF
size: many; length: 15; D: NA; V: TRBV11-2; J: TRBJ1-6; DNA: TGTGCCAGCAGCCCCGGGGGGTCCTATAATTCACCCCTCCACTTT; CDR3: CASSPGGSYNSPLHF
size: NA; length: 14; D: NA; V: TRBV6-5; J: TRBJ2-1; DNA: TGTGCCAGCAGTTCCCATTTTGAGCCCCATGAGCAGTTCTTC; CDR3: CASSSHFEPHEQFF
size: NA; length: 16; D: TRBD2; V: TRBV11-2; J: TRBJ2-1; DNA: TGTGCCAGCAGCTTAGTTCGGGGGGGCTCCCACAATGAGCAGTTCTTC; CDR3: CASSLVRGGSHNEQFF
size: NA; length: 14; D: NA; V: TRBV10-1; J: TRBJ2-2; DNA: TGCGCCAGTTCGGTTGACAGGAACACCGGGGAGCTGTTTTTT; CDR3: CASSVDRNTGELFF
size: NA; length: 17; D: NA; V: TRBV19; J: TRBJ2-7; DNA: TGTGCCAGTAGCCCCTCCGGGTGGTCGCGAAGCTCCTACGAGCAGTACTTC; CDR3: CASSPSGWSRSSYEQYF